This entry features one T cell receptor (beta chain) sequence. This CDR3 has 14 amino acids. Germline V gives CDR1 MGHDK, CDR2 SYGVNS. Trimming shortened V by 5 bases and J by 8 bases, and 18 bases separated the two germline ends. This sample stems from a study of blood T cell repertoires in COVID-19. Overall study context: The study drew acute and convalescent COVID-19 samples from the United States, Italy and Spain. T cells, B-cell-depleted T cells, or PBMCs provided the cDNA or gDNA that served as material.

Authors' analysis steps: Using reference gene primer amplification, nucleated cell counts were estimated. Produced via immunoSEQ multiplex PCR; TCRdb's table is partial and in-frame only. That table furnishes V, J and clone size, whereas the DNA furnished D and trimming. Of about 200,000 clones listed, about 85% are singletons. Material: peripheral blood. The chain joins TRBV25-1 to TRBJ1-2; D may be TRBD1 (5 bases). This TCR was sampled from a woman older than 75 with acute or convalescent COVID-19. The CDR3 DNA reads as TGTGCCAGCAGTTCGTCAGGGTGGGTCTTCGGCTACACCTTC. As protein: CASSSSGWVFGYTF.